This passage covers 11 T cell receptor beta chains from one sample sequenced in a study of long-term antiretroviral therapy in people with HIV. The assay, immunoSEQ v3.0, was run at survey level. Method: immunoSEQ multiplex PCR; TCRdb's copy keeps in-frame clones and lacks some. The table records tens of thousands of clones, about four fifths of them present only once. The starting material was unsorted PBMCs, obtained 0.3 years after starting antiretroviral therapy. These receptors were obtained from a man younger than 35 with HIV.

A remark on this clone: One end of the junction does not line up with germline, which may come from a read error. This chain connects TRBV5-1 to TRBJ2-5, with TRBD2 matching over 12 bases. This CDR3 is 16 amino acids long. CDR1 and CDR2 from the germline V gene are SGHRS and YFSETQ. The CDR3 is CASSLVTSGGQGTQYF. The CDR3 DNA reads TGCGCCAGCAGCTTGGTGACTAGCGGGGGCCAAGGGACCCAGTACTTC.

This clone was recorded a few times. The V call is TRBV4-3, the J call TRBJ1-4, with 9 bases aligning to TRBD1. The CDR3 consists of 20 residues. V shed 5 bases and J 4 bases; nucleotides not matched to a gene: 20. Germline CDR1 reads LGHNA; CDR2 reads YSLEER. The CDR3 DNA follows: TGCGCCAGCAGCAAACTTATGGCGGAAACAGGGGGCGCGGATAATGAAAAACTGTTTTTT. As protein: CASSKLMAETGGADNEKLFF.

The CDR3 DNA reads as TGTGCCAGCAGCTTAGGGCTAGCTGGTGATACGCAGTATTTT. As protein: CASSLGLAGDTQYF. The chain employs TRBV13 and TRBJ2-3; a weak D match, TRBD2 (5 bases). The V end was cut by 0 bases, the J end by 6 bases, with 10 bases between. Germline V gene sequence: CDR1 PRHDT, CDR2 FYEKMQ (reference sequence). CDR3 size: 14 residues.

This clone was counted a single time. The chain combines TRBV7-9 with TRBJ2-2; 7 positions agree with TRBD2. The J segment lost 6 bases and the V segment lost 4 bases, leaving 5 bases of the junction unmatched. Germline V lookup: CDR1 SEHNR, CDR2 FQNEAQ (reference sequence). The CDR3 has 14 residues. The DNA for the CDR3 is TGTGCCAGCAGCTCACCCGGACTAGCCGGGGAGCTGTTTTTT. Residues: CASSSPGLAGELFF.

The rearrangement links TRBV30 to TRBJ1-1; 7 nucleotides align to TRBD1. J was trimmed by 1 base and V by 3 bases; bases with no gene match: 2. The V gene's germline CDR1 is GTSNPN and CDR2 SVGIG (reference sequence). The CDR3 is 13 residues long. The CDR3 sequence: CAWRWTGNTEAFF. Here the CDR3 DNA reads TGTGCCTGGAGATGGACAGGGAACACTGAAGCTTTCTTT.

The count of this clone is one. The gene calls are TRBV9 and TRBJ2-2; 7 bases match TRBD2. The CDR3 length is 23 residues. The V gene end was trimmed by 4 bases and the J gene end by 2 bases; junction bases not matched to a gene: 29. From germline, CDR1 is SGDLS and CDR2 YYNGEE. The CDR3 DNA is TGTGCCAGCAGCCCCCACTTATCCTCGACTAGCAGGAGAAATAATAGAAACACCGGGGAGCTGTTTTTT. Its protein product is CASSPHLSSTSRRNNRNTGELFF.

The chain carries TRBV27 and TRBJ2-2; D ambiguous. Germline V CDR1 and CDR2: MNHEY, SMNVEV (reference sequence). V was trimmed by 5 bases and J by 0 bases, leaving 10 bases between them. CDR3 length equals 15 residues. CDR3 residues: CASSLATTNTGELFF. DNA for the CDR3: TGTGCCAGCAGTCTGGCGACAACGAACACCGGGGAGCTGTTTTTT.

This sequence joins TRBV21-1 and TRBJ1-1; TRBD1 is the table's D call and was not checked against the DNA. TRBV21-1 is assigned pseudogene status. The CDR3 consists of 14 residues. The CDR3 reads CASSKTGRNTEAFF. In DNA form, the CDR3 reads TGTGCCAGCAGCAAAACAGGGCGGAACACTGAAGCTTTCTTT.

The rearrangement links TRBV25-1 to TRBJ1-2; D is possibly TRBD1 (5 bases). V was shortened by 4 bases and J by 3 bases, with 21 bases between the two germline ends. The CDR3 is 17 amino acids. Germline CDR1 is MGHDK and CDR2 is SYGVNS. CDR3 nucleotide sequence: TGTGCCAGCAGTGCGCCAGAATTAAGGGGAGGTCACTATGGCTACACCTTC. It is translated as CASSAPELRGGHYGYTF.

The chain couples TRBV5-4 to TRBJ2-3; 12 positions agree with TRBD2. This CDR3 comprises 17 residues. Germline V CDR1 and CDR2: SGHNT, YYREEE (reference sequence). V lost 1 base and J lost 8; bases outside the gene matches: 11. Here the CDR3 reads CASSLRTSGAAPGTQYF. The CDR3 nucleotides are TGTGCCAGCAGCTTGAGGACTAGCGGGGCCGCCCCGGGTACGCAGTATTTT.

The rearrangement links TRBV7-9 to TRBJ2-1; 10 positions agree with TRBD1. This CDR3 is built from 15 residues. Germline V gives CDR1 SEHNR, CDR2 FQNEAQ (reference sequence). Trimming cost V 5 bases and J 6 bases; bases outside gene matches: 7. The chain's CDR3 is CASSLAGTGVNEQFF. The DNA of the CDR3 is TGTGCCAGCAGCCTCGCCGGGACAGGGGTCAATGAGCAGTTCTTC.